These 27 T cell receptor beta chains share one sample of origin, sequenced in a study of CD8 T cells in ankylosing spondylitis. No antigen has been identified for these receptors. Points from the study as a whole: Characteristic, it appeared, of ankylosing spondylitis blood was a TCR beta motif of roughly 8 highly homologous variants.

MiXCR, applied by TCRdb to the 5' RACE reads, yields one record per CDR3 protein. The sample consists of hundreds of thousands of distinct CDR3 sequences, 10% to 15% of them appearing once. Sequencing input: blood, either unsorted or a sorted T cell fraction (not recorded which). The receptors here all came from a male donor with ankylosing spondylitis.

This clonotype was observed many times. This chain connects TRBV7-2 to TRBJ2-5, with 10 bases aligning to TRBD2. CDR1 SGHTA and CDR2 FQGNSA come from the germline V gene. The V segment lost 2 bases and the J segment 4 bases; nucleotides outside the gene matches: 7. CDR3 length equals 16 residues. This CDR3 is CASSLILAGGAETQYF. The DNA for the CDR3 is TGTGCCAGCAGCTTAATATTAGCGGGAGGTGCAGAGACCCAGTACTTC.

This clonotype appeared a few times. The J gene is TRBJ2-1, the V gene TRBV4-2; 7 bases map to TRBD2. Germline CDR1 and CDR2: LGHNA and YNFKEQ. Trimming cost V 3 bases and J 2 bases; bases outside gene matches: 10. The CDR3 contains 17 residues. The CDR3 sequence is CASSHALASGPYNEQFF. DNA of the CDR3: TGTGCCAGCAGCCACGCACTAGCGTCTGGGCCCTACAATGAGCAGTTCTTC.

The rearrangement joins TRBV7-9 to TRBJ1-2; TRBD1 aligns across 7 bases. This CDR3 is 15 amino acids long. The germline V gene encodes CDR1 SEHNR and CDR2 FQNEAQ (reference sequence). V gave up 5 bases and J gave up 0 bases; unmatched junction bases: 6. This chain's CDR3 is CASSRGTAANYGYTF. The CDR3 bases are TGTGCCAGCAGCAGGGGGACAGCCGCTAACTATGGCTACACCTTC.

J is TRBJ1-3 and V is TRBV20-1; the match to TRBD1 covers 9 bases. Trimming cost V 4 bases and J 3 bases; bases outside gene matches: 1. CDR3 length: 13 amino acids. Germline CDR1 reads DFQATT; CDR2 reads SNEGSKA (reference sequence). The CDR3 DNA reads TGCAGTGCTACGACAGGGGGTGGAAACACCATATATTTT. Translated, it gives CSATTGGGNTIYF.

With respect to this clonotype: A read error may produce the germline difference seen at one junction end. This CDR3 is CSVEAGGTETQYF. In nucleotides, the CDR3 is TGCAGCGTCGAAGCGGGAGGAACGGAGACCCAGTACTTC. The rearrangement joins TRBV29-1 to TRBJ2-5; 9 nucleotides agree with TRBD2. This CDR3 spans 13 amino acids. The germline V gene encodes CDR1 SQVTM and CDR2 ANQGSEA.

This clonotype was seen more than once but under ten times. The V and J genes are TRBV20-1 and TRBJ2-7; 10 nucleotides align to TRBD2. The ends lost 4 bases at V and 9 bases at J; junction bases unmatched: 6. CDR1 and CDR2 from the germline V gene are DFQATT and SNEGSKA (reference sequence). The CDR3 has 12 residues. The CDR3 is CSAKAASGRQYF. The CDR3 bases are TGCAGTGCTAAGGCGGCTAGCGGGAGGCAGTACTTC.

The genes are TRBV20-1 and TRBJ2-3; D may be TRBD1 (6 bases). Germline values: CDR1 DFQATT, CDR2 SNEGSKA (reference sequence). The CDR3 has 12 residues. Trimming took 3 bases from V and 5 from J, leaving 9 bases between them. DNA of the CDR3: TGCAGTGCTAGCAGGGGAGTAGATACGCAGTATTTT. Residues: CSASRGVDTQYF.

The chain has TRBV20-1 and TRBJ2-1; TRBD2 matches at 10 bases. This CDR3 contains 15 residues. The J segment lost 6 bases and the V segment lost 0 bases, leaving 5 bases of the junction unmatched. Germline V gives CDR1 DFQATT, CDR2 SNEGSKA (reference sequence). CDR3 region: CSARESPSGSNEQFF. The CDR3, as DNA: TGCAGTGCTAGAGAATCCCCTAGCGGGAGCAATGAGCAGTTCTTC.

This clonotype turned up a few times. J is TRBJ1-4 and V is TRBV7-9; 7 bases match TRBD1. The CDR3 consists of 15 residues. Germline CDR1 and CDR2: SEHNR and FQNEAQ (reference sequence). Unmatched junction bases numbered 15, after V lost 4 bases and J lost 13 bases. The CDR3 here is CASSSAVTGIKRLFF. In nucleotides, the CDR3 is TGTGCCAGCAGCTCAGCCGTGACAGGGATAAAGCGACTGTTTTTT. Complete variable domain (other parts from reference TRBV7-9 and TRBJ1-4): DTGVSQNPRHKITKRGQNVTFRCDPISEHNRLYWYRQTLGQGPEFLTYFQNEAQLEKSRLLSDRFSAERPKGSFSTLEIQRTEQGDSAMYLCASSSAVTGIKRLFFGSGTQLSVL.

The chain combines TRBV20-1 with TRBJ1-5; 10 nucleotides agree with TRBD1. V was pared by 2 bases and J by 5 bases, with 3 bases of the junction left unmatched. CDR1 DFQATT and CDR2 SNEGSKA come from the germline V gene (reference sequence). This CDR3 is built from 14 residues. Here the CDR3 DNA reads TGCAGTGCTAGATTTGGGACAGGGGATCAGCCCCAGCATTTT. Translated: CSARFGTGDQPQHF.

The DNA for the CDR3 is TGTGCCATGGCGGAGGGACTCTCTTCCTACGAGCAGTACTTC. Encoded protein: CAMAEGLSSYEQYF. The chain uses TRBV10-3 and TRBJ2-7; D is possibly TRBD2 (6 bases). CDR1 and CDR2 (germline): ENHRY, SYGVKD. The CDR3 is 14 amino acids. With 9 bases removed from V and 1 base from J, the gap between germline ends came to 16 bases.

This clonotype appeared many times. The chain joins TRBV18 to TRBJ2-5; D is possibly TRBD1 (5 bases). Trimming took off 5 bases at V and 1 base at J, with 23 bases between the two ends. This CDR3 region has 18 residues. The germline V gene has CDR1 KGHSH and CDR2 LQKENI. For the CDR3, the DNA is TGTGCCAGCTCAAACTTCTTCTACAGGCCATCCTTCCAAGAGACCCAGTACTTC. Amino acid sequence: CASSNFFYRPSFQETQYF.

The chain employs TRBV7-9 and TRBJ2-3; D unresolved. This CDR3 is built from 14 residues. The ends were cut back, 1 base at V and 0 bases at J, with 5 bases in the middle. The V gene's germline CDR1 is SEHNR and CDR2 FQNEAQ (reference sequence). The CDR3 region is CASSLVLSTDTQYF. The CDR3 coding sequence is TGTGCCAGCAGCTTAGTACTTAGCACAGATACGCAGTATTTT.

CDR3 in DNA: TGTGCCAGTAGGCCGGGACCCAGCCTAGGAAAACTGTTTTTT. It is translated as CASRPGPSLGKLFF. The rearrangement joins TRBV19 to TRBJ1-4, with D tentatively TRBD1 (5 bases). Looked up from germline, CDR1 is LNHDA and CDR2 is SQIVND (reference sequence). CDR3 length equals 14 residues. Trimming stripped 6 bases from V and 10 bases from J, with 18 bases between.

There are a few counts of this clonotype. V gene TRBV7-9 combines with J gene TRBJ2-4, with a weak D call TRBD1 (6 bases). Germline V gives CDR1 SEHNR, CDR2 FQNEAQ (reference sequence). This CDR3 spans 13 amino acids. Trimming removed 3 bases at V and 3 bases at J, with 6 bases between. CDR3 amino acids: CASSLDSKNIQYF. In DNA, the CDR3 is TGTGCCAGCAGCTTGGACAGCAAAAACATTCAGTACTTC.

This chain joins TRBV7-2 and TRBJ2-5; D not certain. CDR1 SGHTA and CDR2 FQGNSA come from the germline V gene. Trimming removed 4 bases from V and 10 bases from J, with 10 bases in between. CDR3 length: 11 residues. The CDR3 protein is CASSSQRIQYF. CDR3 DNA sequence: TGTGCCAGCAGCTCACAGCGAATCCAGTACTTC.

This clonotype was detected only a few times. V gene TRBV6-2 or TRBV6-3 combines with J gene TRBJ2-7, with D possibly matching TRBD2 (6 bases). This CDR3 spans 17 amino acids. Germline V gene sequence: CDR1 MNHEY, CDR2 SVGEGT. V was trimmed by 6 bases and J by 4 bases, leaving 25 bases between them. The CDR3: CASSPRIERVPRYEQYF. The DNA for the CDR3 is TGTGCCAGCAGCCCACGTATTGAGCGGGTCCCACGTTACGAGCAGTACTTC.

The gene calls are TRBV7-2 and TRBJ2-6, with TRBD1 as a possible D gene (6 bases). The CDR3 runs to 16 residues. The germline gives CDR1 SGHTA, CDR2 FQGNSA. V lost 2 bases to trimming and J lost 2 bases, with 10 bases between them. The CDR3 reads CASSLFGGAGANVLTF. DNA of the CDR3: TGTGCCAGCAGCTTATTTGGGGGCGCTGGGGCCAACGTCCTGACTTTC.

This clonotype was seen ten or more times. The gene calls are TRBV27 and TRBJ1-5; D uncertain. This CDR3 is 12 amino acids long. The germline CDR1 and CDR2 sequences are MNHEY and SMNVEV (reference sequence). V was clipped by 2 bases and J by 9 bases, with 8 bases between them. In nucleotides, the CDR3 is TGTGCCAGCAGTTTACAACGGGGGCCCCAGCATTTT. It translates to CASSLQRGPQHF.

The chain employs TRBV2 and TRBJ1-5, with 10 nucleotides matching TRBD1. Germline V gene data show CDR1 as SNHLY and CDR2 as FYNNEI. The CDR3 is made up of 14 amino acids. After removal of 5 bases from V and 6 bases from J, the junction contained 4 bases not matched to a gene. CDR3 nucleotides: TGTGCCAGCAGTCGGACAGGGGGTCTTCAGCCCCAGCATTTT. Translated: CASSRTGGLQPQHF.

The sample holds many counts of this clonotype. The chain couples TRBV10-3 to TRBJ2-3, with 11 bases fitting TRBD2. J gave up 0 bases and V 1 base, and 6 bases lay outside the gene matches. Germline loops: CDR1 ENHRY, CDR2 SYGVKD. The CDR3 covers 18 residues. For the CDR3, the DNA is TGTGCCATCAGTGAGTACACTAGCGGGGGCCACAGCACAGATACGCAGTATTTT. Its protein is CAISEYTSGGHSTDTQYF.

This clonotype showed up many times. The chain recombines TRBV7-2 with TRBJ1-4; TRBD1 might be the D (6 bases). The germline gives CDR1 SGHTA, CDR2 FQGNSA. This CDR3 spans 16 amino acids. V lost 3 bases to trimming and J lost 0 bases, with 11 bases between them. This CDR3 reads CASSFQTGTTNEKLFF. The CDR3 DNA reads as TGTGCCAGCAGCTTTCAAACAGGGACAACTAATGAAAAACTGTTTTTT.

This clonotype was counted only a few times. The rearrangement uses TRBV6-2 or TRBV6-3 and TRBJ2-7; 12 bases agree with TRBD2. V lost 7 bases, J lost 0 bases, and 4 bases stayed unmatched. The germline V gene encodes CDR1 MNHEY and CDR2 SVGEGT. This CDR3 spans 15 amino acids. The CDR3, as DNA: TGTGCCAGCACCAGGACTAGCGGGGTCTCCTACGAGCAGTACTTC. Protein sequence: CASTRTSGVSYEQYF.

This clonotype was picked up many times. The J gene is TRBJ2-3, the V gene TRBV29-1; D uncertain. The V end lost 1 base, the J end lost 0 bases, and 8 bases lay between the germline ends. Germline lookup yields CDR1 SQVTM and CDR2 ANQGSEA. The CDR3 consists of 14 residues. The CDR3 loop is CSVEVGPSTDTQYF. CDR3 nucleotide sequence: TGCAGCGTTGAAGTCGGACCTAGCACAGATACGCAGTATTTT.

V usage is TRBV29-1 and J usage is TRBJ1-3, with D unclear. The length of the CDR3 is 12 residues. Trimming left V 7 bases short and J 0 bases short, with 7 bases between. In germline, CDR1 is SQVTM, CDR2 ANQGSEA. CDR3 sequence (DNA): TGCAGCGCTGACCTCTCTGGAAACACCATATATTTT. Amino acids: CSADLSGNTIYF. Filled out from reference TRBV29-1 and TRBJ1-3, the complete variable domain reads SAVISQKPSRDICQRGTSLTIQCQVDSQVTMMFWYRQQPGQSLTLIATANQGSEATYESGFVIDKFPISRPNLTFSTLTVSNMSPEDSSIYLCSADLSGNTIYFGEGSWLTVV.

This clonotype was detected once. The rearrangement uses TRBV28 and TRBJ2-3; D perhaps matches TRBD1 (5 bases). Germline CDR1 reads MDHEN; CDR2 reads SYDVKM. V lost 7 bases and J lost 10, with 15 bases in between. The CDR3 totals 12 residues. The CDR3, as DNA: TGTGCCAGCACAACCCGCGCAGGGCCGCAGTATTTT. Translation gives CASTTRAGPQYF.

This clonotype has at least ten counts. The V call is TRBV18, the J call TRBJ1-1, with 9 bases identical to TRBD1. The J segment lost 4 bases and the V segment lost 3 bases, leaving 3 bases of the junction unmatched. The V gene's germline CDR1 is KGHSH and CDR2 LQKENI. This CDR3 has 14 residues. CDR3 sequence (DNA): TGTGCCAGCTCACCGGGGACAGGGTCCACTGAAGCTTTCTTT. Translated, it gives CASSPGTGSTEAFF.